A single sample gave rise to the 18 T cell receptor beta chains below, sequenced in a study of blood T cell repertoires in COVID-19. Method: immunoSEQ multiplex PCR; TCRdb's copy keeps in-frame clones and lacks some. The repertoire includes more than 50,000 clones, 82% of them detected once, and approximately 12% sits in the top ten. Sequenced material: peripheral blood. These receptors originate from a human donor in a cohort sampled during active COVID-19.

This clone appeared a single time. This chain joins TRBV6-5 and TRBJ2-2; 8 bases align to TRBD1. V was clipped by 6 bases and J by 8 bases; unmatched bases: 8. The CDR3 runs 14 residues. CDR1 is MNHEY and CDR2 is SVGAGI in the germline V gene. The CDR3 loop reads CASSLDRAAGELFF. CDR3 in DNA: TGTGCCAGCAGCTTGGACAGGGCTGCGGGGGAGCTGTTTTTT.

V usage is TRBV9 and J usage is TRBJ1-1, with 9 bases matching TRBD1. The CDR3 is 18 residues long. Germline V gene sequence: CDR1 SGDLS, CDR2 YYNGEE. Trimming at V came to 0 bases and at J to 5 bases, leaving 14 bases not matched to a gene. CDR3 loop: CASSVASLDRGVETEAFF. The DNA of the CDR3 is TGTGCCAGCAGCGTAGCCTCGTTGGACAGGGGAGTAGAGACTGAAGCTTTCTTT.

The chain combines TRBV5-6 with TRBJ2-7; TRBD1 matches at 7 bases. The CDR3 is 15 residues long. Losses at the gene ends were 4 bases for V and 6 bases for J; bases not matched to a gene: 13. In germline, CDR1 is SGHDT, CDR2 YYEEEE. This CDR3 reads CASSRDRAQSGEQYF. Here the CDR3 DNA reads TGTGCCAGCAGCCGTGACAGGGCCCAATCTGGCGAGCAGTACTTC.

This clone was picked up a small number of times. This chain joins TRBV18 and TRBJ2-2, with D unresolved. The CDR3 loop spans 14 amino acids. V lost 1 base, J lost 3 bases, and 6 bases lay in between. Germline V gives CDR1 KGHSH, CDR2 LQKENI. The CDR3 coding sequence is TGTGCCAGCTCACCACGAGCTCACACCGGGGAGCTGTTTTTT. It codes for CASSPRAHTGELFF.

This chain joins TRBV14 and TRBJ2-1, with 10 bases fitting TRBD2. V dropped 3 bases and J dropped 4; count of bases not matched to a gene: 9. CDR3 length: 17 residues. Germline lookup yields CDR1 SGHDN and CDR2 FVKESK. CDR3 amino acids: CASSHSSGTSVYNEQFF. As DNA, the CDR3 is TGTGCCAGCAGCCACTCGTCCGGGACTAGCGTTTACAATGAGCAGTTCTTC.

This clone appeared a few times. The V gene is TRBV2, the J gene TRBJ1-5; maybe TRBD1 (5 bases). Germline V gives CDR1 SNHLY, CDR2 FYNNEI. CDR3 length: 15 amino acids. V dropped 3 bases and J dropped 3 bases, with 12 bases sitting between them. CDR3 region: CASSEIGGTNQPQHF. The CDR3 coding sequence is TGTGCCAGCAGTGAGATCGGGGGGACCAATCAGCCCCAGCATTTT.

This clone was seen a handful of times. The gene calls are TRBV5-1 and TRBJ1-1, with a possible D match to TRBD1 (5 bases). Deletions cut 1 base from V and 4 bases from J, with 5 bases between. Per the germline V gene, CDR1 is SGHRS and CDR2 is YFSETQ. The CDR3 length is 12 residues. The CDR3 reads CASSLRGTEAFF. The CDR3 nucleotides read TGCGCCAGCAGCTTGAGGGGCACTGAAGCTTTCTTT.

The rearrangement links TRBV11-1 to TRBJ2-3; weak D call: TRBD2 (5 bases). The CDR3 covers 14 residues. Trimming removed 3 bases at V and 1 base at J, with 8 bases between. Germline V gene lookup returns CDR1 SGHAT and CDR2 FQDESV (reference sequence). CDR3 sequence reads: CASSLEARTDTQYF. In nucleotides, the CDR3 is TGTGCCAGCAGCTTGGAGGCTCGCACAGATACGCAGTATTTT.

V gene TRBV27 combines with J gene TRBJ1-6, with a tentative D call TRBD1 (6 bases). CDR3 length: 18 amino acids. Trimming took off 2 bases at V and 0 bases at J, with 14 bases between the two ends. From germline, CDR1 is MNHEY and CDR2 SMNVEV (reference sequence). The CDR3: CASSLQGGSSSYNSPLHF. The CDR3 DNA is TGTGCCAGCAGTTTACAAGGGGGTTCGAGCTCCTATAATTCACCCCTCCACTTT.

The chain is built from TRBV7-9 and TRBJ2-1; 8 bases line up with TRBD1. J was trimmed by 5 bases and V by 3 bases; bases with no gene match: 12. Germline V lookup: CDR1 SEHNR, CDR2 FQNEAQ (reference sequence). The CDR3 covers 17 residues. The CDR3 protein is CASSFGGRVTGDNEQFF. The CDR3 DNA is TGTGCCAGCAGCTTCGGTGGCCGAGTGACAGGGGACAATGAGCAGTTCTTC.

This chain uses TRBV18 with TRBJ1-4; the D gene is possibly TRBD1 (5 bases). The germline V gene encodes CDR1 KGHSH and CDR2 LQKENI. The CDR3 loop spans 14 amino acids. V gave up 9 bases and J gave up 3 bases, with 14 bases separating them. CDR3 protein: CASQQTASNEKLFF. CDR3 DNA sequence: TGTGCCAGTCAACAGACAGCCTCTAATGAAAAACTGTTTTTT.

V and J are TRBV3-1 (or the pseudogene TRBV3-2) and TRBJ1-1; D is unclear. CDR3 length: 16 residues. Trimming left V 4 bases short and J 1 base short, with 16 bases between. The V gene's germline CDR1 is LGHDT and CDR2 YNNKEL (reference sequence). CDR3 sequence (DNA): TGTGCCAGCAGCCCCTCGAGGAGTTACCCGAACACTGAAGCTTTCTTT. Translation gives CASSPSRSYPNTEAFF.

This sequence joins TRBV18 and TRBJ2-2; D perhaps matches TRBD1 (6 bases). The V gene lost 5 bases and the J gene lost 1 base, with 8 bases spanning the gap. The CDR3 is 14 residues long. The germline V gene has CDR1 KGHSH and CDR2 LQKENI. For the CDR3, the DNA is TGTGCCAGCTCAGACAGGAGGAACACCGGGGAGCTGTTTTTT. It yields the protein CASSDRRNTGELFF. Full variable domain (remainder filled in from reference TRBV18 and TRBJ2-2): NAGVMQNPRHLVRRRGQEARLRCSPMKGHSHVYWYRQLPEEGLKFMVYLQKENIIDESGMPKERFSAEFPKEGPSILRIQQVVRGDSAAYFCASSDRRNTGELFFGEGSRLTVL.

In this sample, this clone turned up a few times. CDR3: CASSTGQGGTGELFF. CDR3 DNA: TGCGCCAGCAGCACTGGACAGGGAGGCACCGGGGAGCTGTTTTTT. V is TRBV5-1 and J is TRBJ2-2, with 8 bases identical to TRBD1. There are 15 residues in the CDR3. Looked up from germline, CDR1 is SGHRS and CDR2 is YFSETQ. V lost 4 bases to trimming and J lost 4 bases; unmatched junction nucleotides: 6. The variable domain in full, completed from reference TRBV5-1 and TRBJ2-2, reads KAGVTQTPRYLIKTRGQQVTLSCSPISGHRSVSWYQQTPGQGLQFLFEYFSETQRNKGNFPGRFSGRQFSNSRSEMNVSTLELGDSALYLCASSTGQGGTGELFFGEGSRLTVL.

The chain couples TRBV28 to TRBJ1-1; unclear D gene. Germline V gives CDR1 MDHEN, CDR2 SYDVKM. CDR3 length: 13 amino acids. The germline V and J ends were trimmed by 1 base and 1 base, with 4 bases remaining between them. DNA of the CDR3: TGTGCCAGCAGTTTATCCAAGAACACTGAAGCTTTCTTT. Translation: CASSLSKNTEAFF. Together with reference TRBV28 and TRBJ1-1, the CDR3 gives the full variable domain: DVKVTQSSRYLVKRTGEKVFLECVQDMDHENMFWYRQDPGLGLRLIYFSYDVKMKEKGDIPEGYSVSREKKERFSLILESASTNQTSMYLCASSLSKNTEAFFGQGTRLTVV.

The V gene is TRBV10-3, the J gene TRBJ1-5; tentatively, D is TRBD1 (6 bases). The CDR3 has 12 amino acids. Trimming shortened V by 8 bases and J by 5 bases, and 10 bases separated the two germline ends. In germline, CDR1 is ENHRY, CDR2 SYGVKD. The CDR3 region is CAIGDIDQPQHF. The CDR3 DNA reads as TGTGCCATCGGGGACATCGATCAGCCCCAGCATTTT.

The chain carries TRBV6-1 and TRBJ1-5; D is uncertain. The CDR3 covers 17 residues. CDR1 and CDR2 from the germline V gene are MNHNS and SASEGT. The V gene lost 4 bases and the J gene lost 0 bases, with 16 bases spanning the gap. The CDR3 loop reads CASSAGWPTYSNQPQHF. In DNA form, the CDR3 reads TGTGCCAGCAGTGCCGGGTGGCCGACCTATAGCAATCAGCCCCAGCATTTT.

V gene TRBV27 combines with J gene TRBJ2-5; TRBD2 matches at 7 bases. Germline V gene data show CDR1 as MNHEY and CDR2 as SMNVEV (reference sequence). J lost 7 bases, V lost 5 bases, and 13 bases had no gene match. CDR3 length: 15 residues. The CDR3 protein is CASSRGTMGGATQYF. The CDR3 DNA sequence: TGTGCCAGCAGTAGAGGGACTATGGGAGGGGCGACCCAGTACTTC.